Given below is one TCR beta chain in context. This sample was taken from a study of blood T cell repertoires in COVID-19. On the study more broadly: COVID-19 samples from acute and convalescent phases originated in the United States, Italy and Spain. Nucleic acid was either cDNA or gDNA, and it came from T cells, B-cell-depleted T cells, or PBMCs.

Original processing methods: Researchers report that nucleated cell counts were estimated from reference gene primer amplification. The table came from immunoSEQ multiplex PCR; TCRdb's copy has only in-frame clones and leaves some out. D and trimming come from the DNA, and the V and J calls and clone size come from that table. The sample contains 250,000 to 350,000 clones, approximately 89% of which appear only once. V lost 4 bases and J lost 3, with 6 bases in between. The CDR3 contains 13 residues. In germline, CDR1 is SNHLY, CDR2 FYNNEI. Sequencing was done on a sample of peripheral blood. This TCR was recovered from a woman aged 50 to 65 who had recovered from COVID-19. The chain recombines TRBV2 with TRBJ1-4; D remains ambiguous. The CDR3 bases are TGTGCCAGCAGTGGTCGGGCTAATGAAAAACTGTTTTTT. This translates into CASSGRANEKLFF.